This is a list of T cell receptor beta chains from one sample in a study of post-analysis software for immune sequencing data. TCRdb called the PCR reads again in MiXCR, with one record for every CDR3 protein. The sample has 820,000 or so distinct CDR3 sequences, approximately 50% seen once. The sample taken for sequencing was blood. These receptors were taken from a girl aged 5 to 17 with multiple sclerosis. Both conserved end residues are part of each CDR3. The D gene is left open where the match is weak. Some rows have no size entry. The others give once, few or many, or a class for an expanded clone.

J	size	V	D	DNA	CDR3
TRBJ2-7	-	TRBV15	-	TGTGCCACCAGCAGAGAACCCAGGGTAGGGGAGCAGTACTTC	CATSREPRVGEQYF
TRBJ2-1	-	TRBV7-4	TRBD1	TGTGCCAGCAGTCGGTCGGGGCAGGGGGCGAACAATGAGCAGTTCTTC	CASSRSGQGANNEQFF
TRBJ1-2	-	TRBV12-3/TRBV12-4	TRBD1	TGTGCCAGCAAACTGGGACAGGGGGCGGGGGGCTACACCTTC	CASKLGQGAGGYTF
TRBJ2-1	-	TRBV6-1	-	TGTGCCAGCAAAGAGCTAGCGTTATACAATGAGCAGTTCTTC	CASKELALYNEQFF
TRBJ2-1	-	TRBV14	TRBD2	TGTGCCAGCAGCCACGGCCCACTAGCGGGGGATAAAGTGGATGAGCAGTTCTTC	CASSHGPLAGDKVDEQFF
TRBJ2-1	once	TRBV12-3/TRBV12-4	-	TGTGCCAGCAGTCCCGTAGAGGGCGGGTCCTACAATGAGCAGTTCTTC	CASSPVEGGSYNEQFF
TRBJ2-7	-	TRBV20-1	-	TGCAGTGCTAGAGTTTCCAGCCCCAGGGGATACGAGCAGTACTTC	CSARVSSPRGYEQYF
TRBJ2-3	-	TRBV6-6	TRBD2	TGTGCCAACAGTTACGGGGGGGCCCCAGATACGCAGTATTTT	CANSYGGAPDTQYF
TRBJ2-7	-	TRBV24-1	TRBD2	TGTGCCAACTGGACTAGCGGGAGCGGGGAGTCCTACGAGCAGTACTTC	CANWTSGSGESYEQYF
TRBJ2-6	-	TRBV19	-	TGTGCCAGCAACCCCCGGGACGCGAGTTCTGGGGCCAACGTCCTGACTTTC	CASNPRDASSGANVLTF
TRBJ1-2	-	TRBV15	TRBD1	TGTGCCACCAGCAGAGAAGGGAACGCAGGGGGCTATGGCTACACCTTC	CATSREGNAGGYGYTF
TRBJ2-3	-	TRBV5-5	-	TGTGCCAGCGACCCTGGGGGGGGGCGCGGGTATACGCAGTATTTT	CASDPGGGRGYTQYF
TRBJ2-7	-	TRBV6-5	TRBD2	TGTGCCAGTACGACTAGCGGGACCTACGAGCAGTACTTC	CASTTSGTYEQYF
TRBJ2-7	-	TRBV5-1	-	TGCGCCAGCAGCGATCGACACTCCTACGAGCAGTACTTC	CASSDRHSYEQYF
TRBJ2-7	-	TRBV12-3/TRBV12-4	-	TGTGCCAGCAGTTTTCGGAGGGACTACGAGCAGTACTTC	CASSFRRDYEQYF
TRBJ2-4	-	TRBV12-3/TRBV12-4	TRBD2	TGTGCCAGCAGTTTGGGAGTAGCGGGGGGGCCAGACATTCAGTACTTC	CASSLGVAGGPDIQYF
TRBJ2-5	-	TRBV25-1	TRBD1	TGTGCCAGCAGGAGCGGACAGGGAAGCTCGACCCAGTACTTC	CASRSGQGSSTQYF
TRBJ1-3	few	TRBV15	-	TGTGCCACCAGCCCCCACGAGGGATCTGGAAACACCATATATTTT	CATSPHEGSGNTIYF
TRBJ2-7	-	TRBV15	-	TGTGCCACCAGCAGAGTGCAAGTGGACGAGCAGTACTTC	CATSRVQVDEQYF
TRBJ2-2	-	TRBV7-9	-	TGTGCCAGCAGCTCCAGCACCGGGGAGCTGTTTTTT	CASSSSTGELFF
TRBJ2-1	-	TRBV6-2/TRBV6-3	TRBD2	TGTGCCAGCAGCCACCCGGGACTAGCGGGAGATGAGCAGTTCTTC	CASSHPGLAGDEQFF